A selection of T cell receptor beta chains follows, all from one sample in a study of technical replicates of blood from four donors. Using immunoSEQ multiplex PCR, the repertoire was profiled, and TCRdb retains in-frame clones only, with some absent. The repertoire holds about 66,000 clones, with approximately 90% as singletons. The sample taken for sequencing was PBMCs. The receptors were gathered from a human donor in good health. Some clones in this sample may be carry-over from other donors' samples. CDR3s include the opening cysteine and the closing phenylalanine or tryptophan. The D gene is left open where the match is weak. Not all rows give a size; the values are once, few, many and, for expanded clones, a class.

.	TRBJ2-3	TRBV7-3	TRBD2	TGTGCCAGCAGCCCGGGACTAGCGGGAGGCGATACGCAGTATTTT	CASSPGLAGGDTQYF
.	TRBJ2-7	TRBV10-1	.	TGCGCCAGCAGGGACCAAAGACTAGAGGCTAACGAGCAGTACTTC	CASRDQRLEANEQYF
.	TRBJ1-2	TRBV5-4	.	TGTGCCAGCAGCTTACAGGGTGTTTTAGGTGGCTACACCTTC	CASSLQGVLGGYTF
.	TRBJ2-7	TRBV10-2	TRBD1	TGCGCCAGCAGCGGACAGGAAAACTACGAGCAGTACTTC	CASSGQENYEQYF
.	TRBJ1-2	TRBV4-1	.	TGCGCCAGCAGCCCAACGACAGTCGGCTCTGGCTACACCTTC	CASSPTTVGSGYTF
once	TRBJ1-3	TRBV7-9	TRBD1	TGTGCCAGCAGCACCACCGGACAGGTCTCTGGAAACACCATATATTTT	CASSTTGQVSGNTIYF
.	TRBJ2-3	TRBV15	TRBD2	TGTGCCACCAGCAGTGGGGGACTAGCGGGAGTGGATACGCAGTATTTT	CATSSGGLAGVDTQYF
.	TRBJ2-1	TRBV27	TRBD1	TGTGCCAGCAGACCCCTTCAAGGGGGCGGCTACAATGAGCAGTTCTTC	CASRPLQGGGYNEQFF
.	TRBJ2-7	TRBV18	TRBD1	TGTGCCAGCTCACCAGGGACAGAGAGCTACGAGCAGTACTTC	CASSPGTESYEQYF
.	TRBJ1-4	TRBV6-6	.	TGTGCCAGCAGTTTACAGTTTCTTAATGAAAAACTGTTTTTT	CASSLQFLNEKLFF
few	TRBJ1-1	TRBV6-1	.	TGTGCCAGCAGTGAGGGCAGCCTGCCCACTGAAGCTTTCTTT	CASSEGSLPTEAFF
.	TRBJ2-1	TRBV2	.	TGTGCCGGAATGAAGGCAGCGCCCATAGATGAGCAGTTCTTC	CAGMKAAPIDEQFF
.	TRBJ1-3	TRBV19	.	TGTGGCACGAGATCGGGGGTACTTTCTGGAAACACCATATATTTT	CGTRSGVLSGNTIYF
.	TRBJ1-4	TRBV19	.	TGTGCCAGTACCCGGAGAGGGGGTCTTAATGAAAAACTGTTTTTT	CASTRRGGLNEKLFF
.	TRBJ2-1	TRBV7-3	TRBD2	TGTGCCAGCAGCATCCTCCCCGCTAGCGGTGAGCAGTTCTTC	CASSILPASGEQFF
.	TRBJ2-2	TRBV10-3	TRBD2	TGTGCCATCAGTGAGTCGTGGCTAGCGGGGGGGAACACCGGGGAGCTGTTTTTT	CAISESWLAGGNTGELFF
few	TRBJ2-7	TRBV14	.	TGTGCCAGCAGCCAAGATATCGTAAGGGGCTACGAGCAGTACTTC	CASSQDIVRGYEQYF
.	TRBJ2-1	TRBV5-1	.	TGCGCCAGCAGCTTGTGGAGCCCTGAGCAGTTCTTC	CASSLWSPEQFF
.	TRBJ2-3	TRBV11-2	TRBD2	TGTGCCAGCAGCTTAGGGCTAGCGGGGGGCACAGATACGCAGTATTTT	CASSLGLAGGTDTQYF
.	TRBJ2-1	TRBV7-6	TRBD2	TGTGCCAGCGATAGCGGGGGTAATGAGCAGTTCTTC	CASDSGGNEQFF
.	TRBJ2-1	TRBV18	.	TGTGCCAGCTCACCCGAAACAGGGTATGAGCAGTTCTTC	CASSPETGYEQFF
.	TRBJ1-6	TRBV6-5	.	TGTGCCAGCAGTTACTCCCAGGCAAATTCACCCCTCCACTTT	CASSYSQANSPLHF
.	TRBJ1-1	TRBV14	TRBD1	TGTGCCAGCAGCCAAGGGACAGGGACTGAAGCTTTCTTT	CASSQGTGTEAFF
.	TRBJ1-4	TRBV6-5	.	TGTGCCAGCAGTGAGGGGGACACGCGAGAAAAACTGTTTTTT	CASSEGDTREKLFF
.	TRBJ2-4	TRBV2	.	TGTGCCAGCAGTGAATTTGCAGGGTTCAAAAACATTCAGTACTTC	CASSEFAGFKNIQYF
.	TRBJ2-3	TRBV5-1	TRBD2	TGCGCCAGCAGGCCAGCGGGAGGAAGCACAGATACGCAGTATTTT	CASRPAGGSTDTQYF
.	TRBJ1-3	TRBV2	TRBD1	TGTGCCAGCAGGACAGGGTCCTCTGGAAACACCATATATTTT	CASRTGSSGNTIYF
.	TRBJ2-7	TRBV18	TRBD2	TGTGCCAGCTCGACTAGCATCGGTGGTCCCTACGAGCAGTACTTC	CASSTSIGGPYEQYF
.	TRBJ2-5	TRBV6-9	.	TGTGCCAGCAATGGATCCCAGGGGACCCAGTACTTC	CASNGSQGTQYF
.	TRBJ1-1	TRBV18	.	TGTGCCAGCTCACCTTTCGGGTCTGGGAACACTGAAGCTTTCTTT	CASSPFGSGNTEAFF
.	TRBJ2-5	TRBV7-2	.	TGTGCCAGCAGCTTATTCGGGACAAACAACCAAGAGACCCAGTACTTC	CASSLFGTNNQETQYF
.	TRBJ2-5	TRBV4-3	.	TGCGCCAGCAGTCAAAGTCTATATACGGAGACCCAGTACTTC	CASSQSLYTETQYF
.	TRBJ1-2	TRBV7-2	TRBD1	TGTGCCAGCAGCGGCCGGGACAGGGGGAGCTATGGCTACACCTTC	CASSGRDRGSYGYTF
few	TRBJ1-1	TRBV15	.	TGTGCCACCAGCGGGCGGGCTTCCACTTGGAACACTGAAGCTTTCTTT	CATSGRASTWNTEAFF